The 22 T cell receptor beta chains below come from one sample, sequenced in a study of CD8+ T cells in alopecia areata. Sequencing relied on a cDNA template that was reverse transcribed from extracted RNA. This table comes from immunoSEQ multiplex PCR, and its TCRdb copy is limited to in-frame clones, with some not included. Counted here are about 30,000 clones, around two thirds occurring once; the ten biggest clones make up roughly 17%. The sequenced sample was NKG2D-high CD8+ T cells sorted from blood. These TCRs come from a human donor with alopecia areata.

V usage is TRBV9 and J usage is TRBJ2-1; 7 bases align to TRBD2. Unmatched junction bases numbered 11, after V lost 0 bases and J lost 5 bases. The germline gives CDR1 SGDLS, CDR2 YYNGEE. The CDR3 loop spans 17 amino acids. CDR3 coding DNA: TGTGCCAGCAGCGTAGAGGGAGGGATTTTGAAAGACAATGAGCAGTTCTTC. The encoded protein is CASSVEGGILKDNEQFF.

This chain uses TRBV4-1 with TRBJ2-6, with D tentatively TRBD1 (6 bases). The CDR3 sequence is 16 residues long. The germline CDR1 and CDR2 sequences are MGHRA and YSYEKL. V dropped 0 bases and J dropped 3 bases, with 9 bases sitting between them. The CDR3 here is CASSQDQGSGANVLTF. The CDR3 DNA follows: TGCGCCAGCAGCCAAGATCAGGGGAGTGGGGCCAACGTCCTGACTTTC.

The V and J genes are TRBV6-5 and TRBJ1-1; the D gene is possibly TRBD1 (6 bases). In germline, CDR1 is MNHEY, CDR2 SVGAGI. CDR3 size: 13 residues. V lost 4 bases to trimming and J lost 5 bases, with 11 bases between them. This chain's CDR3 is CASSFRGGTEAFF. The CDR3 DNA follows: TGTGCCAGCAGTTTCAGGGGTGGTACTGAAGCTTTCTTT.

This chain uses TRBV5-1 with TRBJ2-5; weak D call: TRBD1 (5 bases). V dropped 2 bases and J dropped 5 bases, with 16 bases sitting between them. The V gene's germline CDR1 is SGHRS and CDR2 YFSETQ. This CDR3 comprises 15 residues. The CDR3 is CASSLRPGMGETQYF. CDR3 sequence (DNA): TGCGCCAGCAGCTTACGTCCAGGGATGGGTGAGACCCAGTACTTC. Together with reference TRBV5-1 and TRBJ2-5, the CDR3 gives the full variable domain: KAGVTQTPRYLIKTRGQQVTLSCSPISGHRSVSWYQQTPGQGLQFLFEYFSETQRNKGNFPGRFSGRQFSNSRSEMNVSTLELGDSALYLCASSLRPGMGETQYFGPGTRLLVL.

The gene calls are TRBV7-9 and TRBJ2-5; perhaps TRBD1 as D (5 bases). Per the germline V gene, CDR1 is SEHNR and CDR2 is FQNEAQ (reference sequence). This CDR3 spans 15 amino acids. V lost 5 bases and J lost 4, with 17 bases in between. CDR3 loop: CASSVRQGLGETQYF. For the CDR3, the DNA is TGTGCCAGCAGCGTTCGGCAGGGTCTCGGAGAGACCCAGTACTTC.

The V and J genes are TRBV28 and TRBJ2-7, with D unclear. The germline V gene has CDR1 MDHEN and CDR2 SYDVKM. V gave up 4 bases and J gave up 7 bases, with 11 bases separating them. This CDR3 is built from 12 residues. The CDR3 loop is CASSSPVSEQYF. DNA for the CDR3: TGTGCCAGCAGTTCCCCCGTGTCTGAGCAGTACTTC.

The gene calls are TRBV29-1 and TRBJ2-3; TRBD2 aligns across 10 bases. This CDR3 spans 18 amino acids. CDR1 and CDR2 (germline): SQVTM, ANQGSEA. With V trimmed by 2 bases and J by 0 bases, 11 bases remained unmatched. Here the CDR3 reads CSVEIVGTSGISTDTQYF. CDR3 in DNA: TGCAGCGTTGAAATTGTTGGAACTAGCGGGATTAGCACAGATACGCAGTATTTT.

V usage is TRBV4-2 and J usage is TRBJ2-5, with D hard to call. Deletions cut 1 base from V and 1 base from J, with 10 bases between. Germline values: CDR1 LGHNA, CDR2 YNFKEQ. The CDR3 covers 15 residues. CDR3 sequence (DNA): TGTGCCAGCAGCCAAGGGCCAGGATTCCAAGAGACCCAGTACTTC. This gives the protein CASSQGPGFQETQYF.

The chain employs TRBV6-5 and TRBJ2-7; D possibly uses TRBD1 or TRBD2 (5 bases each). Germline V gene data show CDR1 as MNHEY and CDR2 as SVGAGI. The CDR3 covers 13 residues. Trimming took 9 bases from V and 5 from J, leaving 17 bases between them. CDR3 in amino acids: CASGTAGPHEQYF. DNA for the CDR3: TGTGCCAGTGGGACGGCTGGACCCCACGAGCAGTACTTC.

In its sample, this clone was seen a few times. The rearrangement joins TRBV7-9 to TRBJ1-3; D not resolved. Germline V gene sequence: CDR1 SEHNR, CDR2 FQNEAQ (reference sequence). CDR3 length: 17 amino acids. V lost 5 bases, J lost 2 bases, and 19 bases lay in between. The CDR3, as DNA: TGTGCCAGCAGCCTGTCCTTCGACCCGGGGACTGGAAACACCATATATTTT. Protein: CASSLSFDPGTGNTIYF.

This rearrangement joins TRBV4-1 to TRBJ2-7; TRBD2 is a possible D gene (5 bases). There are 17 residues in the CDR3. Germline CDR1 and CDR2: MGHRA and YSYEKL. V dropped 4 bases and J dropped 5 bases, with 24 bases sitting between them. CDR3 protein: CASSLKLRVLYQDEQYF. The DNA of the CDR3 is TGCGCCAGCAGCCTAAAGTTGAGGGTACTTTACCAAGACGAGCAGTACTTC.

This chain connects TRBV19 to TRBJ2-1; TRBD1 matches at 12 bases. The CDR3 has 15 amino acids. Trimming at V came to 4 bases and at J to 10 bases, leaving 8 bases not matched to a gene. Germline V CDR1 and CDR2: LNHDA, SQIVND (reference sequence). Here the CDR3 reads CASSTPGQGAPEQFF. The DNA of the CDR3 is TGTGCCAGTAGTACACCGGGACAGGGGGCTCCCGAGCAGTTCTTC.

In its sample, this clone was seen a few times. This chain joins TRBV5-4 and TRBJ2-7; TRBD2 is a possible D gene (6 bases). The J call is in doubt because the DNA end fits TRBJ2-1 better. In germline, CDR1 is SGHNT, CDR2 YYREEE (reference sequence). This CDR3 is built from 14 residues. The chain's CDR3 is CASRRWGEVHEQFF. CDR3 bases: TGTGCCAGCAGACGGTGGGGGGAGGTCCATGAGCAGTTCTTC.

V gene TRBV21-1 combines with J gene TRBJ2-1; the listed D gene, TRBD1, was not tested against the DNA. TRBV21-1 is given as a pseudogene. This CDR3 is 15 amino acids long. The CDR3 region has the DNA TGTGCCAGCAGCAAAGGATTTAGGGGTTTTGGTGAGCAGTTCTTC. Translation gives CASSKGFRGFGEQFF.

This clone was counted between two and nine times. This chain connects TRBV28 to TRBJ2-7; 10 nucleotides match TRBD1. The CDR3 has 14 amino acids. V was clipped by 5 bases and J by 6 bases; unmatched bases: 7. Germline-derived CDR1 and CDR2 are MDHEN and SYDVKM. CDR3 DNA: TGTGCCAGCAGTCCCGGGACAGGGGAAGGCGAGCAGTACTTC. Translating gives CASSPGTGEGEQYF.

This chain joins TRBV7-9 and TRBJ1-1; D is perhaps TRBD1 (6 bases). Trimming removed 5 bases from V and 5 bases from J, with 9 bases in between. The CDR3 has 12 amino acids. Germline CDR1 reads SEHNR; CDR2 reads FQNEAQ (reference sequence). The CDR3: CASSEGQTEAFF. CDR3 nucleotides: TGTGCCAGCAGCGAAGGACAGACTGAAGCTTTCTTT. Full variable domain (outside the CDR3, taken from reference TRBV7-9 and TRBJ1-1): DTGVSQNPRHKITKRGQNVTFRCDPISEHNRLYWYRQTLGQGPEFLTYFQNEAQLEKSRLLSDRFSAERPKGSFSTLEIQRTEQGDSAMYLCASSEGQTEAFFGQGTRLTVV.

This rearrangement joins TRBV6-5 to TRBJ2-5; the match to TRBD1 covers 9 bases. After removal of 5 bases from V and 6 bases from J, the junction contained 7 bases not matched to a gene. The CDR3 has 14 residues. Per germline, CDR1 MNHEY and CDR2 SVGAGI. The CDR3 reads CASSPGQGRKTQYF. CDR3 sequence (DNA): TGTGCCAGCAGTCCGGGACAGGGTAGGAAGACCCAGTACTTC.

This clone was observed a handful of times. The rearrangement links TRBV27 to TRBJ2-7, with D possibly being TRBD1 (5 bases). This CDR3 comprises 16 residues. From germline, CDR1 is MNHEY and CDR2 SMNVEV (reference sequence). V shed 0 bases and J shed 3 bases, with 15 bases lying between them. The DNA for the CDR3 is TGTGCCAGCAGTTTATCTGGGGCGAGAGGCCTCTACGAGCAGTACTTC. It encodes CASSLSGARGLYEQYF.

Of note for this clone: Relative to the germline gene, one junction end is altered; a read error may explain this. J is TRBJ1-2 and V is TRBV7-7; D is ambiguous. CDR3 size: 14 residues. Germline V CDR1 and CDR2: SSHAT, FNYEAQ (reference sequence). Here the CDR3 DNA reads TGTGCTAGCAGCTTAAGGCAGCGGGACTATGGCTACACCTTC. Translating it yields CASSLRQRDYGYTF.

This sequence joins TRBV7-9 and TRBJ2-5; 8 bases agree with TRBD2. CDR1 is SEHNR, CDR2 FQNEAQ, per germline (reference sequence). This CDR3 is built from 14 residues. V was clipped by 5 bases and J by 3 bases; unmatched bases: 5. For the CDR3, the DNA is TGTGCCAGCAGCCATGGACTAGCAAAAGAGACCCAGTACTTC. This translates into CASSHGLAKETQYF.

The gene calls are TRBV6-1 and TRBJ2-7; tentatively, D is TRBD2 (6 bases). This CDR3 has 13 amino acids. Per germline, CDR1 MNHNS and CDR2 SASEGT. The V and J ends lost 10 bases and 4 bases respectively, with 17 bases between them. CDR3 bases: TGTGCCACCTACCCGGGACTCGGATACGAGCAGTACTTC. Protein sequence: CATYPGLGYEQYF.

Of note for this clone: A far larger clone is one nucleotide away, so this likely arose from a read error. The CDR3, as DNA: TGTGCCAGCAGCCAAGATCGATCCGGGGACATTCAGTACTTC. Protein product: CASSQDRSGDIQYF. The chain has TRBV7-6 and TRBJ2-4; TRBD2 might be the D (5 bases). Germline V CDR1 and CDR2: SGHVS, FNYEAQ. This CDR3 is 14 amino acids long. V dropped 5 bases and J dropped 8 bases, with 16 bases sitting between them.